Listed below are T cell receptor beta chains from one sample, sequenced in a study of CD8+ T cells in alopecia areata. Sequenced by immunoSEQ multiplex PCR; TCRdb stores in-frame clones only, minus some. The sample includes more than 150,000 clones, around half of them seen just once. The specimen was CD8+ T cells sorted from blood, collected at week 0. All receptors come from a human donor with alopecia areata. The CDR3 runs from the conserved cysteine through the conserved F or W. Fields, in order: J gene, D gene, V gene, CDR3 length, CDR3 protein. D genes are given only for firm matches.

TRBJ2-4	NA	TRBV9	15	CASSVGTGAGNIQYF
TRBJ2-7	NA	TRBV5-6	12	CASSLGADEQYF
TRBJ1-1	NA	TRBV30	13	CAWSWGDNTEAFF
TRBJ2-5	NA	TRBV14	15	CASSLLGAREETQYF
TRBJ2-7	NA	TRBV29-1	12	CSVEDRVDEQYF
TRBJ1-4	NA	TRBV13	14	CASSFWGRGEKLFF
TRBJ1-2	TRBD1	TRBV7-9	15	CASSYLQGNNYGYTF
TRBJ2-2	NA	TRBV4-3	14	CASRTSLVSGELFF
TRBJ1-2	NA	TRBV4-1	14	CASSQVEGDYGYTF
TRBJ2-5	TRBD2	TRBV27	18	CASSPGPRLAGGGGTQYF
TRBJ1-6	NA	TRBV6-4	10	CASGSSPLHF
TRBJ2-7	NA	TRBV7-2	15	CASNDPPGRLYEQYF
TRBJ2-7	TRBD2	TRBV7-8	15	CASSDASGGSYEQYF
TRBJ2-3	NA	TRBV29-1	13	CSLILASTDTQYF
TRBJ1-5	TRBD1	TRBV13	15	CASSVGRGLGQPQHF
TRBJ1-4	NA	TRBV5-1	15	CASSLKQGSNEKLFF
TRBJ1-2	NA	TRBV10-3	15	CAIRISSDSLYGYTF
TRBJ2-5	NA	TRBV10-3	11	CAISEGETQYF
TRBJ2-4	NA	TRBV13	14	CASSLGSSSYIQYF
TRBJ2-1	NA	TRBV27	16	CASSLSTGASYNEQFF
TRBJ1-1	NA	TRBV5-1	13	CASSLSLVTEAFF
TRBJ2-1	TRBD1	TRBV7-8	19	CASQVPDRGTPLSYNEQFF